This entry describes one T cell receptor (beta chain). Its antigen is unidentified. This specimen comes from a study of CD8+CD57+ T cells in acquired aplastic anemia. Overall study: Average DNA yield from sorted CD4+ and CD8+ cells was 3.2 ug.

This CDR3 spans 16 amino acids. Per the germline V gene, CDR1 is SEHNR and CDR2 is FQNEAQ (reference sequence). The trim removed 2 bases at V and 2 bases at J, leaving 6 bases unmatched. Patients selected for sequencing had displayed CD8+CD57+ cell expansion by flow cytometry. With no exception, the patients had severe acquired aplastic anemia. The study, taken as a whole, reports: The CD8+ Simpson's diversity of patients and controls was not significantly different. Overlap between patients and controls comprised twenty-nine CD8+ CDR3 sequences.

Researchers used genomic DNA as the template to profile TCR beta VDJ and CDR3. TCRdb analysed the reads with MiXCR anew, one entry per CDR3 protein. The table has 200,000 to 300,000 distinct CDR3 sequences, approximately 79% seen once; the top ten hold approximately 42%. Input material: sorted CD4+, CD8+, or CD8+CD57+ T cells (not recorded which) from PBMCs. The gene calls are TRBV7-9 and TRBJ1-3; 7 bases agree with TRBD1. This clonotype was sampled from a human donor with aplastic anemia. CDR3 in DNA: TGTGCCAGCAGCTTAATAGGGGGCTTAGCTGGAAACACCATATATTTT. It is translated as CASSLIGGLAGNTIYF.